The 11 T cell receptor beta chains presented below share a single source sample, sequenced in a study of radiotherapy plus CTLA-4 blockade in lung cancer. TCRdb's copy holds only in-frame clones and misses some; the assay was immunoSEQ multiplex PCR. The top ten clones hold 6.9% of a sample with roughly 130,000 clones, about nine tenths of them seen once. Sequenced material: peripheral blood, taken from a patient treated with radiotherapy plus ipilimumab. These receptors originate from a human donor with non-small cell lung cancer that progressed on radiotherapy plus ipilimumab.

For the CDR3, the DNA is TGTGCTAGTGGCTCCCCCGTATCTTCTAGCACAGATACGCAGTATTTT. Translating gives CASGSPVSSSTDTQYF. This chain connects TRBV12-5 to TRBJ2-3; D call uncertain. CDR1 LGHNT and CDR2 FRNRAP come from the germline V gene. The CDR3 extends over 16 amino acids. V was clipped by 6 bases and J by 0 bases, with 16 bases between them.

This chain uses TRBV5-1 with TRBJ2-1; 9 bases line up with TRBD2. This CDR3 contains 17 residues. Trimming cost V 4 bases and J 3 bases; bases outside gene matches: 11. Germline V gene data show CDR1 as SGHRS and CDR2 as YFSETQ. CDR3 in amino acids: CASSPSWLAGNYNEQFF. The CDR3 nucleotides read TGCGCCAGCAGCCCATCCTGGCTAGCGGGGAACTACAATGAGCAGTTCTTC.

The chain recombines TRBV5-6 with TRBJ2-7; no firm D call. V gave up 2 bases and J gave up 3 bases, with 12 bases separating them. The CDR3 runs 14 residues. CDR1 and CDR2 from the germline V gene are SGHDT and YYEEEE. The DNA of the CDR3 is TGTGCCAGCAGCTTTATCACCACCGACTACGAGCAGTACTTC. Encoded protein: CASSFITTDYEQYF.

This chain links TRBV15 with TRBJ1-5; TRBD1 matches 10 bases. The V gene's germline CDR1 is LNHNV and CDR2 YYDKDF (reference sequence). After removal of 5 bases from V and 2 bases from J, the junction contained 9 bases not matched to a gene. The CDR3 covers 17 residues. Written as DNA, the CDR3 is TGTGCCACCAGCCCGTCGGACAGGGGGAGGGGCAATCAGCCCCAGCATTTT. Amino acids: CATSPSDRGRGNQPQHF.

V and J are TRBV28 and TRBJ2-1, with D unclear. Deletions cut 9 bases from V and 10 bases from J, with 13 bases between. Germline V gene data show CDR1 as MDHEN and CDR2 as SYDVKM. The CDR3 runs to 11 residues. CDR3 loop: CASSGRQEQFF. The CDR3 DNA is TGTGCCAGTTCTGGGCGCCAGGAGCAGTTCTTC.

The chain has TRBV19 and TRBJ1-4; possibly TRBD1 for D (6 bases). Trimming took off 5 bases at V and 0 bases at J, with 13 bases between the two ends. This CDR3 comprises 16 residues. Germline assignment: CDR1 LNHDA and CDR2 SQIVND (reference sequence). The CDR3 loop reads CASSSWTASTNEKLFF. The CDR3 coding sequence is TGTGCCAGTAGTTCCTGGACAGCCTCAACTAATGAAAAACTGTTTTTT.

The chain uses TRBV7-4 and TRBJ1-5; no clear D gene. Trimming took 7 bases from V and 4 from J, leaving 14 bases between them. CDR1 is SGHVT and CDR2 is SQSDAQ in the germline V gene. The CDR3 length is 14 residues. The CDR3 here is CASNQIIKNQPQHF. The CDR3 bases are TGTGCCAGCAACCAAATTATTAAAAATCAGCCCCAGCATTTT. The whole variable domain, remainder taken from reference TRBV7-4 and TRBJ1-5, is GAGVSQSPRYKVAKRGRDVALRCDSISGHVTLYWYRQTLGQGSEVLTYSQSDAQRDKSGRPSGRFSAERPERSVSTLKIQRTEQGDSAVYLCASNQIIKNQPQHFGDGTRLSIL.

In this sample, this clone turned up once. CDR3 DNA sequence: TGTGCCAGCAGCTTAACCGGGACTTCCTCCACTGAAGCTTTCTTT. Translated: CASSLTGTSSTEAFF. This rearrangement joins TRBV7-8 to TRBJ1-1; possibly TRBD1 for D (5 bases). From germline, CDR1 is SGHVS and CDR2 FQNEAQ. Trimming removed 2 bases from V and 4 bases from J, with 14 bases in between. The CDR3 is made up of 15 amino acids.

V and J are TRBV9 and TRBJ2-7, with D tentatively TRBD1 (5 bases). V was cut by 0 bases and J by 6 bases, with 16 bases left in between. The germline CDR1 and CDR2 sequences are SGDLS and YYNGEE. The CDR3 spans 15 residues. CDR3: CASSVVPTPQGEQYF. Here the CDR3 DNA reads TGTGCCAGCAGCGTAGTCCCTACGCCCCAGGGCGAGCAGTACTTC.

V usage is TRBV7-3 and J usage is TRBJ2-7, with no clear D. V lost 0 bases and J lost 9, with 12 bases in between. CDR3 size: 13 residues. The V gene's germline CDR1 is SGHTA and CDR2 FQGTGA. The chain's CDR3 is CASSLTSSAVQYF. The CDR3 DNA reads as TGTGCCAGCAGCTTAACTTCCTCCGCGGTGCAGTACTTC.

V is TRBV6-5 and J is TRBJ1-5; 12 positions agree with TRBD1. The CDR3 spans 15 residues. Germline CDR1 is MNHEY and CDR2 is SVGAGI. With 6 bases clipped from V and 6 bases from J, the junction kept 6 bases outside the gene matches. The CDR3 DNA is TGTGCCAGCAGCTCCGGGACAGGGGGCGGTCAGCCCCAGCATTTT. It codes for CASSSGTGGGQPQHF.